This paragraph covers one TCR beta chain sequence. Its antigen is currently unknown. This sample is part of a study of OX40 agonist ivuxolimab in advanced cancers. Study-level background: Enrollees could have had prior anti-PD-1, anti-PD-L1 or anti-CTLA-4 therapy, which approximately 40% had received. Study-wide findings and caveats: Some nonresponders likewise displayed low normalized T-cell clonal expansion.

The CDR3 spans 13 residues. Unmatched junction bases numbered 5, after V lost 6 bases and J lost 5 bases. The V gene's germline CDR1 is MNHNS and CDR2 SASEGT. The protocol was immunoSEQ multiplex PCR, while the TCRdb copy is restricted to in-frame clones and leaves out a portion. The repertoire holds about 53,000 clones, with roughly 80% as singletons. The sequence derives from an adult with an advanced solid tumor such as melanoma, head and neck, liver or kidney cancer. The V and J genes are TRBV6-1 and TRBJ1-1; 8 bases agree with TRBD1. This material consisted of CD4+ or CD8+ T cells sorted from blood, taken in a trial of the OX40 agonist ivuxolimab. The CDR3 sequence is CASSDRGKTEAFF. In DNA, the CDR3 is TGTGCCAGCAGCGACAGGGGAAAGACTGAAGCTTTCTTT.